This note documents a single TCR beta chain sequence. The sample originates from a study of blood T cell repertoires in COVID-19. Looking at the study overall: T cells, B-cell-depleted T cells, or PBMCs supplied cDNA or gDNA.

Assay: immunoSEQ multiplex PCR; the TCRdb copy retains only in-frame clones and omits some. The data show about 88,000 clones, with about 92% seen just once and roughly 7% held by the top ten. Patients at the Seattle site were enrolled during active infection and followed longitudinally. The CDR3 length is 15 residues. The germline CDR1 and CDR2 sequences are SGHAT and FQNNGV. V shed 3 bases and J 5 bases; nucleotides not matched to a gene: 9. Sequenced input: peripheral blood. The receptor was derived from a man aged 18 to 30 with COVID-19, enrolled during active disease. The V call is TRBV11-2, the J call TRBJ2-7; 8 nucleotides agree with TRBD2. CDR3 sequence reads: CASSLTAGASHEQYF. CDR3 DNA sequence: TGTGCCAGCAGCTTGACAGCGGGAGCGAGCCACGAGCAGTACTTC. The complete variable domain, with remaining parts taken from reference TRBV11-2 and TRBJ2-7, reads EAGVAQSPRYKIIEKRQSVAFWCNPISGHATLYWYQQILGQGPKLLIQFQNNGVVDDSQLPKDRFSAERLKGVDSTLKIQPAKLEDSAVYLCASSLTAGASHEQYFGPGTRLTVT.